A single sample gave rise to the 5 T cell receptor beta chains below, sequenced in a study of T cells after yellow fever vaccination. MiXCR, applied by TCRdb to the 5' RACE reads, yields one record per CDR3 protein. This table holds a few hundred thousand distinct CDR3 sequences, approximately 4% found once. Material: PBMCs, obtained 5 days after the yellow fever booster vaccination. Source of these receptors: a man between 18 and 35 years old who received the YFV17D yellow fever vaccine.

This clonotype has a count of ten or more. This rearrangement joins TRBV12-3 or TRBV12-4 to TRBJ2-7, with D perhaps TRBD2 (7 bases). The CDR3 loop spans 13 amino acids. Trimming removed 5 bases from V and 3 bases from J, with 11 bases in between. The CDR3 protein is CASSAGAYYEQYF. The DNA for the CDR3 is TGTGCCAGCAGTGCGGGGGCATACTACGAGCAGTACTTC.

The CDR3 region is CASSAGGVDTEAFF. In nucleotides, the CDR3 is TGTGCCAGCAGCGCCGGGGGGGTGGACACTGAAGCTTTCTTT. The chain is built from TRBV7-3 and TRBJ1-1; possible D gene TRBD1, 5 bases. The CDR3 has 14 residues. Trimming removed 5 bases at V and 3 bases at J, with 13 bases between. CDR1 SGHTA and CDR2 FQGTGA come from the germline V gene.

The CDR3 DNA is TGTGCCAGCCGAGACAGGCGGTACCAAGAGACCCAGTACTTC. Translating it yields CASRDRRYQETQYF. This sequence joins TRBV5-5 and TRBJ2-5; weak D call: TRBD1 (6 bases). Between the trimmed V and J ends, which lost 7 bases and 0 bases, there was a span of 13 bases. The CDR3 length is 14 residues. The germline V gene has CDR1 SGHKS and CDR2 YYEKEE (reference sequence).

This clonotype came up a few times. This chain links TRBV7-9 with TRBJ1-2; 8 nucleotides align to TRBD1. Unmatched junction bases numbered 6, after V lost 1 base and J lost 8 bases. Looked up from germline, CDR1 is SEHNR and CDR2 is FQNEAQ (reference sequence). There are 14 residues in the CDR3. CDR3 in DNA: TGTGCCAGCAGCTTAGAGTCAGGGGGCGCAGGCTACACCTTC. This sequence encodes CASSLESGGAGYTF.

In this sample, this clonotype turned up a few times. The V gene is TRBV6-2 or TRBV6-3, the J gene TRBJ2-3; 13 bases map to TRBD2. This CDR3 is built from 19 residues. CDR1 MNHEY and CDR2 SVGEGT come from the germline V gene. Trimming cost V 4 bases and J 0 bases; bases outside gene matches: 10. The CDR3 DNA reads as TGTGCCAGCAGTTCCTACAGGACTAGCGGGAGATCTAGCACAGATACGCAGTATTTT. This codes for CASSSYRTSGRSSTDTQYF.